The 26 T cell receptor beta chains listed next were all sequenced from one sample in a study of blood T cell repertoires in COVID-19. Profiled with immunoSEQ multiplex PCR; TCRdb holds only in-frame clones, not every one. The data hold approximately 50,000 clones, with around 83% observed a single time. Specimen: peripheral blood. These receptor sequences come from a human donor in a cohort sampled during active COVID-19.

The chain recombines TRBV6-5 with TRBJ2-1, with a possible D match to TRBD2 (6 bases). CDR1 and CDR2 from the germline V gene are MNHEY and SVGAGI. V lost 10 bases and J 2 bases, leaving 12 bases between the germline ends. The CDR3 is 13 residues long. CDR3 DNA sequence: TGTGCCATCCGGGAGTTCACCTACAATGAGCAGTTCTTC. It encodes CAIREFTYNEQFF.

A single count supports this clone. V usage is TRBV7-9 and J usage is TRBJ2-1; 7 nucleotides agree with TRBD2. Trimming took 4 bases from V and 0 from J; bases not matched to a gene: 3. The CDR3 is 15 amino acids. The germline gives CDR1 SEHNR, CDR2 FQNEAQ (reference sequence). This CDR3 is CASSYGGSSYNEQFF. CDR3 bases: TGTGCCAGCAGCTATGGCGGGAGCTCCTACAATGAGCAGTTCTTC.

The rearrangement links TRBV19 to TRBJ2-7, with D maybe TRBD2 (6 bases). The CDR3 has 14 amino acids. V lost 9 bases to trimming and J lost 5 bases, with 20 bases between them. The germline V gene encodes CDR1 LNHDA and CDR2 SQIVND (reference sequence). DNA for the CDR3: TGTGCCAGCAGACTAGGAAAGGGCGGCAACGAGCAGTACTTC. This gives the protein CASRLGKGGNEQYF.

V gene TRBV19 combines with J gene TRBJ2-1, with 9 nucleotides matching TRBD2. Germline lookup yields CDR1 LNHDA and CDR2 SQIVND (reference sequence). CDR3 length: 16 residues. J was trimmed by 3 bases and V by 6 bases; bases with no gene match: 9. The DNA for the CDR3 is TGTGCCAGTAGATTGGGTGGCGGGAGGGTCTACAATGAGCAGTTCTTC. This gives the protein CASRLGGGRVYNEQFF.

This clone was counted a few times. The chain carries TRBV7-2 and TRBJ1-1; D gene unclear. Trimming pared 8 bases from V and 0 bases from J, leaving 10 bases between. CDR3 length equals 13 residues. Germline V gene sequence: CDR1 SGHTA, CDR2 FQGNSA. This chain's CDR3 is CASSGRMNTEAFF. The DNA of the CDR3 is TGTGCCAGCTCGGGGAGGATGAACACTGAAGCTTTCTTT.

This clone was detected once. The gene calls are TRBV6-6 and TRBJ2-1, with TRBD2 identical over 14 bases. Germline CDR1 and CDR2: MNHNY and SVGAGI (reference sequence). CDR3 length: 14 amino acids. The junction had 3 bases not matched to a gene; V was cut back by 5 bases and J by 9 bases. Written as DNA, the CDR3 is TGTGCCAGCAGTCCCGGGACTAGCGGGAGTGAGCAGTTCTTC. It specifies CASSPGTSGSEQFF.

The rearrangement links TRBV4-1 to TRBJ2-5; D is unresolved. Germline V gene sequence: CDR1 MGHRA, CDR2 YSYEKL. V lost 0 bases, J lost 2 bases, and 10 bases lay in between. The length of the CDR3 is 15 residues. DNA of the CDR3: TGCGCCAGCAGCCAAGATAGAGGTCTACAAGAGACCCAGTACTTC. Amino acid sequence: CASSQDRGLQETQYF.

The gene calls are TRBV4-2 and TRBJ2-1; 8 bases are shared with TRBD1. CDR3 size: 16 residues. V lost 0 bases to trimming and J lost 7 bases; unmatched junction nucleotides: 8. Germline V gene data show CDR1 as LGHNA and CDR2 as YNFKEQ. This CDR3 is CASSQDPGTGLNEQFF. In nucleotides, the CDR3 is TGTGCCAGCAGCCAAGACCCTGGGACAGGTTTGAATGAGCAGTTCTTC.

J is TRBJ1-5 and V is TRBV4-1; 7 bases map to TRBD1. V shed 2 bases and J 9 bases; nucleotides not matched to a gene: 22. CDR3 length: 19 amino acids. Germline V gene sequence: CDR1 MGHRA, CDR2 YSYEKL. CDR3 sequence: CASSQIITTGTDRQWPQHF. The DNA of the CDR3 is TGCGCCAGCAGCCAAATCATAACGACCGGGACAGACAGGCAATGGCCCCAGCATTTT.

The count of this clone is one. V usage is TRBV27 and J usage is TRBJ2-2, with D unresolved. This CDR3 has 14 residues. Germline V CDR1 and CDR2: MNHEY, SMNVEV (reference sequence). The V and J ends lost 3 bases and 2 bases respectively, with 7 bases between them. This chain's CDR3 is CASSLGVNTGELFF. DNA of the CDR3: TGTGCCAGCAGTTTGGGCGTTAACACCGGGGAGCTGTTTTTT.

This clone appeared a single time. The chain joins TRBV25-1 to TRBJ2-5, with a weak D call TRBD2 (5 bases). The germline V and J ends were trimmed by 2 bases and 4 bases, with 11 bases remaining between them. The germline CDR1 and CDR2 sequences are MGHDK and SYGVNS. CDR3 size: 14 residues. The CDR3, as DNA: TGTGCCAGCAGTGAACGGGGTCTCGGAGAGACCCAGTACTTC. Translation gives CASSERGLGETQYF.

The chain is built from TRBV4-2 and TRBJ2-2, with a weak D call TRBD1 (5 bases). V was pared by 1 base and J by 2 bases, with 8 bases between. The CDR3 contains 15 residues. CDR1 and CDR2 from the germline V gene are LGHNA and YNFKEQ. The CDR3 nucleotides are TGTGCCAGCAGCCAAGCAGACAGAAACACCGGGGAGCTGTTTTTT. It encodes CASSQADRNTGELFF.

This clone was counted once. CDR3 in amino acids: CASSLQMWTYEQYF. CDR3 coding DNA: TGTGCCAGCAGCTTACAGATGTGGACATACGAGCAGTACTTC. The rearrangement links TRBV5-6 to TRBJ2-7; weak D call: TRBD1 (5 bases). V lost 2 bases and J lost 4, with 13 bases in between. Germline V gene sequence: CDR1 SGHDT, CDR2 YYEEEE. This CDR3 spans 14 amino acids.

V is TRBV12-5 and J is TRBJ2-3; the match to TRBD1 covers 8 bases. CDR1 is LGHNT and CDR2 is FRNRAP in the germline V gene. This CDR3 has 13 residues. V shed 9 bases and J 5 bases; nucleotides not matched to a gene: 7. The CDR3 spells CASLQGARDTQYF. The CDR3 DNA follows: TGTGCTAGCCTCCAGGGGGCGAGAGATACGCAGTATTTT.

The CDR3 spells CASSLGGTGLYSNQPQHF. The CDR3 DNA is TGTGCCAGCAGCTTAGGAGGGACAGGGCTATATAGCAATCAGCCCCAGCATTTT. This chain joins TRBV7-2 and TRBJ1-5, with 9 bases that match TRBD1. This CDR3 has 18 amino acids. Germline V CDR1 and CDR2: SGHTA, FQGNSA. The trim removed 1 base at V and 0 bases at J, leaving 7 bases unmatched.

The rearrangement links TRBV30 to TRBJ2-1, with D maybe TRBD2 (7 bases). The CDR3 consists of 15 residues. Trimming cost V 0 bases and J 6 bases, with 15 bases left between them. The germline V gene has CDR1 GTSNPN and CDR2 SVGIG (reference sequence). For the CDR3, the DNA is TGTGCCTGGAGTGTACAAGGAGGGGGGGTCAATGAGCAGTTCTTC. As protein: CAWSVQGGGVNEQFF.

The chain carries TRBV3-1 (or the pseudogene TRBV3-2) and TRBJ2-5; no clear D. Germline CDR1 is LGHDT and CDR2 is YNNKEL (reference sequence). The germline V and J ends were trimmed by 2 bases and 2 bases, with 6 bases remaining between them. This CDR3 region has 13 residues. The CDR3 sequence is CASSQQVQETQYF. The CDR3 DNA reads as TGTGCCAGCAGCCAACAGGTTCAAGAGACCCAGTACTTC.

The genes are TRBV6-5 and TRBJ1-2, with a weak D call TRBD1 (5 bases). This CDR3 region has 14 residues. CDR1 MNHEY and CDR2 SVGAGI come from the germline V gene. V shed 0 bases and J shed 8 bases, with 13 bases lying between them. The CDR3 reads CASSYSPGNEGYTF. The CDR3 DNA follows: TGTGCCAGCAGTTACTCGCCAGGGAATGAGGGCTACACCTTC.

In DNA form, the CDR3 reads TGTGCCAGCAGCCAAGCGGGGGTCACTGAAGCTTTCTTT. Its protein product is CASSQAGVTEAFF. This chain links TRBV3-1 (or the pseudogene TRBV3-2) with TRBJ1-1, with a possible D match to TRBD1 (5 bases). V gave up 1 base and J gave up 4 bases, with 7 bases separating them. There are 13 residues in the CDR3. Per germline, CDR1 LGHDT and CDR2 YNNKEL (reference sequence).

The rearrangement uses TRBV19 and TRBJ1-1; D is ambiguous. The CDR3 loop spans 12 amino acids. Germline V gene sequence: CDR1 LNHDA, CDR2 SQIVND (reference sequence). Trimming removed 7 bases at V and 6 bases at J, with 12 bases between. The CDR3 DNA follows: TGTGCCAGTAACCGGGGTTTAGCTGAAGCTTTCTTT. This gives the protein CASNRGLAEAFF.

The gene calls are TRBV14 and TRBJ2-7; D is uncertain. The CDR3 loop spans 14 amino acids. Looked up from germline, CDR1 is SGHDN and CDR2 is FVKESK. Trimming cost V 0 bases and J 6 bases, with 12 bases left between them. The CDR3 DNA reads TGTGCCAGCAGCCAAGAGGTATACCCCGGCGAGCAGTACTTC. It translates to CASSQEVYPGEQYF.

This clone has only a few counts. The chain is built from TRBV10-3 and TRBJ1-1, with 7 bases lining up with TRBD1. The J segment lost 5 bases and the V segment lost 11 bases, leaving 8 bases of the junction unmatched. The CDR3 consists of 12 residues. Germline CDR1 and CDR2: ENHRY and SYGVKD. CDR3 nucleotide sequence: TGTGCCGCCAGACAGGGAGCGACTGAAGCTTTCTTT. Protein: CAARQGATEAFF.

The V gene is TRBV5-1, the J gene TRBJ1-4, with D possibly being TRBD1 (6 bases). V was clipped by 3 bases and J by 7 bases, with 16 bases between them. The CDR3 length is 15 residues. Looked up from germline, CDR1 is SGHRS and CDR2 is YFSETQ. CDR3 region: CASSYSGGEGEKLFF. The CDR3 DNA reads TGCGCCAGCAGCTACAGTGGGGGCGAAGGTGAAAAACTGTTTTTT.

The V call is TRBV25-1, the J call TRBJ2-3; 7 bases map to TRBD1. The germline CDR1 and CDR2 sequences are MGHDK and SYGVNS. This CDR3 region has 13 residues. Trimming took 5 bases from V and 12 from J; bases not matched to a gene: 11. This CDR3 is CASSHRDSIIQYF. CDR3 nucleotides: TGTGCCAGCAGTCACCGGGACAGCATAATTCAGTATTTT.

The chain recombines TRBV10-3 with TRBJ2-5; D ambiguous. V was clipped by 3 bases and J by 3 bases, with 17 bases between them. The CDR3 runs 16 residues. Germline V gives CDR1 ENHRY, CDR2 SYGVKD. The CDR3 reads CAISDSVQRVEETQYF. DNA for the CDR3: TGTGCCATCAGTGACTCGGTACAGAGAGTTGAAGAGACCCAGTACTTC.

The chain links TRBV24-1 to TRBJ2-7, with 8 positions matching TRBD1. The germline V gene has CDR1 KGHDR and CDR2 SFDVKD. This CDR3 contains 14 residues. V lost 9 bases, J lost 6 bases, and 12 bases stayed unmatched. The CDR3 DNA is TGTGCCACCGGCCCCGGGACAGGTATCGGCGAGCAGTACTTC. Protein sequence: CATGPGTGIGEQYF.